A single sample gave rise to the 25 T cell receptor beta chains below, sequenced in a study of blood T cells in healthy people across ages (dated by TCRdb to about 2015). Library construction relied on 5' RACE. Sequencing was carried out with an Illumina HiSeq 2500. The second PCR ran for roughly 7 to 12 cycles and used a J-beta primer mix along with a sample-barcoded 5' primer. TCRdb's own reprocessing of the public reads used fastp at Q25 and MiXCR and kept productive beta chains. Rows are unified per CDR3 protein, each entry keeping the most common DNA and genes. The sample records about 1.1 million distinct CDR3 sequences, more than 30% of which are singletons. Approximately 14% of the sample belongs to the ten largest clones. Sequences were obtained from blood. Receptors were obtained from a man between 18 and 29 years old in good health.

Remarks on this clonotype: This clone may be a read error of a much larger clone one base away. The chain couples TRBV5-1 to TRBJ2-1; maybe TRBD2 (5 bases). V was clipped by 1 base and J by 8 bases, with 16 bases between them. The CDR3 covers 15 residues. Germline CDR1 SGHRS, CDR2 YFSETQ. CDR3 region: CASSLSGGIVDEQFF. The CDR3 DNA sequence: TGCGCCAGCAGCTTGAGCGGAGGAATCGTGGATGAGCAGTTCTTC.

The chain recombines TRBV6-6 with TRBJ1-5; 10 bases line up with TRBD1. The CDR3 is 15 amino acids. The V segment lost 6 bases and the J segment 3 bases; nucleotides outside the gene matches: 5. Per germline, CDR1 MNHNY and CDR2 SVGAGI (reference sequence). CDR3 DNA sequence: TGTGCCAGCAGCTCGGGACAGGGGTACAATCAGCCCCAGCATTTT. It codes for CASSSGQGYNQPQHF.

This clonotype has a handful of counts. This chain uses TRBV7-9 with TRBJ2-7, with D uncertain. This CDR3 is built from 14 residues. Germline values: CDR1 SEHNR, CDR2 FQNEAQ (reference sequence). V lost 2 bases, J lost 2 bases, and 10 bases lay in between. The CDR3 spells CASSLRTATYEQYF. The DNA of the CDR3 is TGTGCCAGCAGCTTACGGACGGCAACCTACGAGCAGTACTTC.

This clonotype has more than one count but fewer than ten. V usage is TRBV6-6 and J usage is TRBJ2-1; D gene ambiguous. The germline V gene encodes CDR1 MNHNY and CDR2 SVGAGI (reference sequence). Trimming removed 2 bases from V and 3 bases from J, with 8 bases in between. This CDR3 is built from 14 residues. CDR3 amino acids: CASSYSPYYNEQFF. The CDR3 region has the DNA TGTGCCAGCAGTTACAGTCCCTACTACAATGAGCAGTTCTTC.

This clonotype has just a few counts. This chain connects TRBV30 to TRBJ2-1; D is ambiguous. The CDR3 is 16 amino acids. V was cut by 2 bases and J by 10 bases, with 24 bases left in between. Germline lookup yields CDR1 GTSNPN and CDR2 SVGIG (reference sequence). CDR3 DNA: TGTGCCTGGAGTTCATCCCCTGGGCTAGTTGGCGGCGAGCAGTTCTTC. It specifies CAWSSSPGLVGGEQFF.

Regarding this clonotype: One end of the junction fails to match germline, which may point to a read error. The V gene is TRBV12-3 or TRBV12-4, the J gene TRBJ2-1, with no clear D. There are 13 residues in the CDR3. The CDR3 DNA follows: TGCTCCTCGGGCGAGAACTCCTACAATGAGCAGTTCTTC. Protein: CSSGENSYNEQFF.

This clonotype was seen a few times. The rearrangement uses TRBV7-2 and TRBJ2-7; D perhaps matches TRBD1 (6 bases). In germline, CDR1 is SGHTA, CDR2 FQGNSA. The length of the CDR3 is 14 residues. V was shortened by 7 bases and J by 0 bases, with 13 bases between the two germline ends. DNA for the CDR3: TGTGCCAGCACTTTAGACAGGAGCTCCTACGAGCAGTACTTC. It is translated as CASTLDRSSYEQYF.

This clonotype was counted a few times. The rearrangement uses TRBV5-1 and TRBJ1-2; the match to TRBD1 covers 9 bases. The CDR3 is 17 amino acids. The V segment lost 0 bases and the J segment 3 bases; nucleotides outside the gene matches: 9. Per germline, CDR1 SGHRS and CDR2 YFSETQ. CDR3 loop: CASSLDGTGSKDYGYTF. CDR3 in DNA: TGCGCCAGCAGCTTGGATGGGACAGGGAGTAAGGACTATGGCTACACCTTC. The variable domain in full, completed from reference TRBV5-1 and TRBJ1-2, reads KAGVTQTPRYLIKTRGQQVTLSCSPISGHRSVSWYQQTPGQGLQFLFEYFSETQRNKGNFPGRFSGRQFSNSRSEMNVSTLELGDSALYLCASSLDGTGSKDYGYTFGSGTRLTVV.

The chain carries TRBV5-1 and TRBJ2-3; D is possibly TRBD2 (5 bases). The CDR3 loop spans 15 amino acids. The ends were cut back, 0 bases at V and 2 bases at J, with 10 bases in the middle. Germline values: CDR1 SGHRS, CDR2 YFSETQ. The chain's CDR3 is CASSLGGSDTDTQYF. The CDR3 nucleotides read TGCGCCAGCAGCTTGGGAGGGAGTGACACAGATACGCAGTATTTT.

V is TRBV6-1 and J is TRBJ2-7; D possibly corresponds to TRBD1 (5 bases). CDR3 length equals 14 residues. Trimming removed 2 bases at V and 3 bases at J, with 11 bases between. Germline assignment: CDR1 MNHNS and CDR2 SASEGT. The CDR3 sequence is CASSENPQGYEQYF. CDR3 DNA sequence: TGTGCCAGCAGTGAAAACCCCCAGGGCTACGAGCAGTACTTC.

The DNA of the CDR3 is TGCAGTGCTAGGCGACAGGGGGCGTTGGACGAGCAGTACTTC. This encodes CSARRQGALDEQYF. The chain recombines TRBV20-1 with TRBJ2-7, with TRBD1 matching over 10 bases. The germline gives CDR1 DFQATT, CDR2 SNEGSKA (reference sequence). The CDR3 totals 14 residues. J was trimmed by 5 bases and V by 3 bases; bases with no gene match: 7.

The chain joins TRBV20-1 to TRBJ2-1; D assignment may be TRBD1 or TRBD2 (5 bases each). CDR1 and CDR2 (germline): DFQATT, SNEGSKA (reference sequence). With 6 bases removed from V and 6 bases from J, the gap between germline ends came to 18 bases. The CDR3 is 14 amino acids. The CDR3 is CSATGTANFNEQFF. CDR3 in DNA: TGCAGTGCGACCGGGACCGCCAATTTCAATGAGCAGTTCTTC.

Many counts were recorded for this clonotype. CDR3 protein: CASSLSAGNTDTQYF. CDR3 sequence (DNA): TGTGCCAGCAGCTTAAGTGCAGGGAACACAGATACGCAGTATTTT. The gene calls are TRBV7-2 and TRBJ2-3; D is possibly TRBD1 (5 bases). V was pared by 2 bases and J by 2 bases, with 11 bases between. This CDR3 has 15 amino acids. In germline, CDR1 is SGHTA, CDR2 FQGNSA.

The J gene is TRBJ1-1, the V gene TRBV12-3 or TRBV12-4; 11 bases align to TRBD1. The CDR3 sequence is 15 residues long. V shed 6 bases and J 0 bases; nucleotides not matched to a gene: 3. CDR3 region: CASRRTGGLNTEAFF. CDR3 coding DNA: TGTGCCAGCAGAAGGACAGGGGGCTTGAACACTGAAGCTTTCTTT.

The chain combines TRBV29-1 with TRBJ2-4; D may be TRBD1 or TRBD2 (7 bases each). Trimming took 6 bases from V and 8 from J, leaving 17 bases between them. The CDR3 consists of 13 residues. The germline V gene has CDR1 SQVTM and CDR2 ANQGSEA. The CDR3, as DNA: TGCAGCGTCAGACAGGGAGGGATGGACATTCAGTACTTC. Protein: CSVRQGGMDIQYF. The full variable domain, rest sourced from reference TRBV29-1 and TRBJ2-4, is SAVISQKPSRDICQRGTSLTIQCQVDSQVTMMFWYRQQPGQSLTLIATANQGSEATYESGFVIDKFPISRPNLTFSTLTVSNMSPEDSSIYLCSVRQGGMDIQYFGAGTRLSVL.

The table lists this clonotype with a few counts. The V and J genes are TRBV5-1 and TRBJ2-1; 9 positions match TRBD1. CDR1 is SGHRS, CDR2 YFSETQ, per germline. J lost 4 bases, V lost 2 bases, and 4 bases had no gene match. The CDR3 has 15 residues. CDR3 sequence: CASSLGQGQYNEQFF. The CDR3, as DNA: TGCGCCAGCAGCTTAGGACAGGGGCAGTACAATGAGCAGTTCTTC.

In this sample, this clonotype turned up a few times. The chain couples TRBV3-1 to TRBJ2-3; the D is unclear. The CDR3 runs 12 residues. The germline V and J ends were trimmed by 4 bases and 6 bases, with 8 bases remaining between them. Germline CDR1 LGHDT, CDR2 YNNKEL (reference sequence). CDR3 sequence: CASSRLKDTQYF. For the CDR3, the DNA is TGTGCCAGCAGCCGCCTTAAGGATACGCAGTATTTT.

The chain is built from TRBV7-8 and TRBJ1-1; D remains unclear. The CDR3 length is 13 residues. V lost 1 base and J lost 10, with 13 bases in between. From germline, CDR1 is SGHVS and CDR2 FQNEAQ. CDR3 amino acids: CASSLESPSGAFF. DNA for the CDR3: TGTGCCAGCAGCTTAGAAAGTCCCAGCGGAGCTTTCTTT.

In its sample, this clonotype was seen a few times. V and J are TRBV4-3 and TRBJ2-3; a weak D match, TRBD1 (6 bases). Per germline, CDR1 LGHNA and CDR2 YSLEER. Trimming pared 0 bases from V and 11 bases from J, leaving 9 bases between. CDR3 length: 12 amino acids. This chain's CDR3 is CASSQDRTEQYF. The CDR3 nucleotides are TGCGCCAGCAGCCAAGATAGGACAGAGCAGTATTTT.

The chain carries TRBV7-2 and TRBJ2-3; 13 bases align to TRBD2. Losses at the gene ends were 1 base for V and 4 bases for J; bases not matched to a gene: 2. The germline V gene encodes CDR1 SGHTA and CDR2 FQGNSA. The CDR3 extends over 16 amino acids. CDR3 loop: CASSLVLAGGPDTQYF. In nucleotides, the CDR3 is TGTGCCAGCAGCTTAGTACTAGCGGGAGGGCCAGATACGCAGTATTTT.

There are a few counts of this clonotype. The CDR3 sequence: CASSPAAGTHGYTF. DNA of the CDR3: TGTGCCAGCAGCCCGGCGGCAGGGACTCATGGCTACACCTTC. V gene TRBV7-9 combines with J gene TRBJ1-2; perhaps TRBD1 as D (5 bases). The V end lost 5 bases, the J end lost 6 bases, and 16 bases lay between the germline ends. CDR3 length: 14 residues. Germline CDR1 is SEHNR and CDR2 is FQNEAQ (reference sequence).

This clonotype was detected only a few times. V is TRBV7-2 and J is TRBJ2-3, with TRBD2 matching 13 bases. The germline V gene has CDR1 SGHTA and CDR2 FQGNSA. CDR3 length: 17 amino acids. V lost 5 bases to trimming and J lost 2 bases; unmatched junction nucleotides: 7. The CDR3 loop reads CASSTRLAGGLTDTQYF. CDR3 DNA: TGTGCCAGCAGCACAAGACTAGCGGGGGGCCTCACAGATACGCAGTATTTT.

The chain employs TRBV11-2 and TRBJ2-3, with D unclear. Germline V lookup: CDR1 SGHAT, CDR2 FQNNGV. CDR3 length: 18 amino acids. V was shortened by 2 bases and J by 2 bases, with 20 bases between the two germline ends. The CDR3: CASSLLEGSASFTDTQYF. DNA for the CDR3: TGTGCCAGCAGCTTACTAGAAGGCAGCGCCTCATTCACAGATACGCAGTATTTT.

This clonotype was observed many times. This chain connects TRBV6-5 to TRBJ1-1; the match to TRBD1 covers 8 bases. This CDR3 is built from 14 residues. Germline values: CDR1 MNHEY, CDR2 SVGAGI. V lost 6 bases to trimming and J lost 2 bases; unmatched junction nucleotides: 5. The CDR3 DNA reads TGTGCCAGCAGCTACGACAGGGGAAACACTGAAGCTTTCTTT. This gives the protein CASSYDRGNTEAFF.

The sample holds a few counts of this clonotype. The chain recombines TRBV4-2 with TRBJ1-4, with 10 bases that match TRBD1. The germline CDR1 and CDR2 sequences are LGHNA and YNFKEQ. After removal of 4 bases from V and 6 bases from J, the junction contained 8 bases not matched to a gene. The CDR3 is 16 amino acids. CDR3 sequence reads: CASSRSVGTGDEKLFF. The CDR3 nucleotides are TGTGCCAGCAGCCGGAGCGTTGGGACAGGGGATGAAAAACTGTTTTTT.